One and the same sample provided the 5 T cell receptor beta chains below, sequenced in a study of beta chain features in type 1 diabetes. Sequencing targeted expressed TCRB transcripts, as all isolated RNA had been reverse transcribed. Generated by immunoSEQ multiplex PCR, the TCRdb table keeps only in-frame clones and is missing some. The sample lists hundreds of thousands of clones; about 9.3% were seen once. Sequenced material: naive CD4+ T cells from blood. The receptors originated from a woman younger than 35 in good health.

The rearrangement uses TRBV20-1 and TRBJ1-2; D not resolved. Germline V gene sequence: CDR1 DFQATT, CDR2 SNEGSKA (reference sequence). CDR3 length: 11 amino acids. V was shortened by 1 base and J by 8 bases, with 8 bases between the two germline ends. CDR3 sequence (DNA): TGCAGTGCTAGAGGGGAGGAGGGCTACACCTTC. Translated, it gives CSARGEEGYTF.

The rearrangement links TRBV5-4 to TRBJ2-3; TRBD2 agrees at 9 bases. V shed 4 bases, J shed 0 bases, and the junction held 6 bases outside the gene matches. The CDR3 covers 16 residues. From germline, CDR1 is SGHNT and CDR2 YYREEE (reference sequence). CDR3 amino acids: CASSRGAGGSTDTQYF. The DNA of the CDR3 is TGTGCCAGCAGCCGAGGGGCGGGGGGGAGCACAGATACGCAGTATTTT. Complete variable domain (other parts from reference TRBV5-4 and TRBJ2-3): ETGVTQSPTHLIKTRGQQVTLRCSSQSGHNTVSWYQQALGQGPQFIFQYYREEENGRGNFPPRFSGLQFPNYSSELNVNALELDDSALYLCASSRGAGGSTDTQYFGPGTRLTVL.

J is TRBJ2-7 and V is TRBV4-1, with 11 bases that match TRBD2. V was pared by 2 bases and J by 0 bases, with 6 bases of the junction left unmatched. Germline CDR1 is MGHRA and CDR2 is YSYEKL. There are 17 residues in the CDR3. The chain's CDR3 is CASSQLAGGPPSYEQYF. In DNA form, the CDR3 reads TGCGCCAGCAGCCAACTAGCGGGGGGTCCTCCCTCCTACGAGCAGTACTTC.

The chain combines TRBV19 with TRBJ2-5, with 7 nucleotides matching TRBD1. The CDR3 contains 16 residues. Germline trimming cut 7 bases from V and 5 bases from J; bases unmatched to any gene: 16. Germline V gene lookup returns CDR1 LNHDA and CDR2 SQIVND (reference sequence). The CDR3 reads CASTSFRDSGGETQYF. The CDR3 DNA reads as TGTGCCAGTACCTCGTTCAGGGACAGTGGCGGGGAGACCCAGTACTTC. The variable domain in full, completed from reference TRBV19 and TRBJ2-5, reads DGGITQSPKYLFRKEGQNVTLSCEQNLNHDAMYWYRQDPGQGLRLIYYSQIVNDFQKGDIAEGYSVSREKKESFPLTVTSAQKNPTAFYLCASTSFRDSGGETQYFGPGTRLLVL.

About this clone: Other nucleotide sequences from this sample produce the same CDR3. This chain uses TRBV7-9 with TRBJ2-7; TRBD2 aligns across 11 bases. Per the germline V gene, CDR1 is SEHNR and CDR2 is FQNEAQ (reference sequence). V dropped 5 bases and J dropped 2; count of bases not matched to a gene: 5. The CDR3 has 15 amino acids. This CDR3 reads CASSLLAGGPYEQYF. The CDR3 coding sequence is TGTGCCAGCAGCCTCCTAGCGGGAGGTCCCTACGAGCAGTACTTC.